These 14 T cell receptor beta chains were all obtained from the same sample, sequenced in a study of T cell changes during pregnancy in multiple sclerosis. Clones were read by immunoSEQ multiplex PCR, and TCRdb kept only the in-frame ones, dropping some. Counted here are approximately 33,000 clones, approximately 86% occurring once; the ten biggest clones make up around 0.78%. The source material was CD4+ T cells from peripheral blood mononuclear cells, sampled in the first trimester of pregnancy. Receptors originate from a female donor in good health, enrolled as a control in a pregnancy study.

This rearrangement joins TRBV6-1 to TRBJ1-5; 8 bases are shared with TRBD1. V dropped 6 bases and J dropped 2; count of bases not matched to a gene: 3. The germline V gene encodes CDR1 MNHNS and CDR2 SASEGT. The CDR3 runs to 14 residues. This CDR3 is CASRETGGNQPQHF. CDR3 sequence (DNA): TGTGCCAGCAGGGAGACAGGGGGCAATCAGCCCCAGCATTTT.

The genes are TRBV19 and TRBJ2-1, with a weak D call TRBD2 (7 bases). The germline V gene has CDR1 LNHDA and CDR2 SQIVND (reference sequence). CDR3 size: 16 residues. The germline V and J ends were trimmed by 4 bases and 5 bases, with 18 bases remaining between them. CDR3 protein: CASSNGGPPPHNEQFF. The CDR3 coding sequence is TGTGCCAGTAGTAACGGGGGGCCTCCTCCCCACAATGAGCAGTTCTTC.

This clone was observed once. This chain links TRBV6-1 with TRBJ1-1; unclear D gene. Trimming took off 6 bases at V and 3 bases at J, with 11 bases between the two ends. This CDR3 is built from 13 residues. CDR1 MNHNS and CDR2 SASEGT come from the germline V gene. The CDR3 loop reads CASRRGKDTEAFF. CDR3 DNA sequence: TGTGCCAGCAGACGGGGTAAGGACACTGAAGCTTTCTTT.

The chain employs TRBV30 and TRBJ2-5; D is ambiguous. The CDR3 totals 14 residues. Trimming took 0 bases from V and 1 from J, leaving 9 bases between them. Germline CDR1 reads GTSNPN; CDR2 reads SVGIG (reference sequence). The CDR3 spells CAWSVGTRQETQYF. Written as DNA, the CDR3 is TGTGCCTGGAGTGTTGGCACCCGCCAAGAGACCCAGTACTTC.

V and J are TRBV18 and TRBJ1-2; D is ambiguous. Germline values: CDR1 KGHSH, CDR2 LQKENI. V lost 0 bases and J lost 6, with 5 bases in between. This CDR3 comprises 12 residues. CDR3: CASSPPRDGYTF. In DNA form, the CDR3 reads TGTGCCAGCTCACCACCGCGGGATGGCTACACCTTC.

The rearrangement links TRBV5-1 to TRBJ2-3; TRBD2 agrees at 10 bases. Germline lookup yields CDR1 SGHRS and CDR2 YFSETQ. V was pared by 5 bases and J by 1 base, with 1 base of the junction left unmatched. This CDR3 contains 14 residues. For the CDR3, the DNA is TGCGCCAGCAGAGGGACTAGCGGCACAGATACGCAGTATTTT. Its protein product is CASRGTSGTDTQYF.

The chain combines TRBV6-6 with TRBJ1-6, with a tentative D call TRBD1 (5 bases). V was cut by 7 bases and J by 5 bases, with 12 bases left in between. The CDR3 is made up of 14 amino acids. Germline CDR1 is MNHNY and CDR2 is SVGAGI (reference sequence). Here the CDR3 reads CASTFQDNNSPLHF. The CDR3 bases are TGTGCCAGCACCTTCCAGGACAATAATTCACCCCTCCACTTT.

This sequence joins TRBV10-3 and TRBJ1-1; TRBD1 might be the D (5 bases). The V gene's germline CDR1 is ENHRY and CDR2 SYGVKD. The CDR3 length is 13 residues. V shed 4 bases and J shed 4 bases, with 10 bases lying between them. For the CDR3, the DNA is TGTGCCATCAGTGTTCAGGGAGGCACTGAAGCTTTCTTT. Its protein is CAISVQGGTEAFF.

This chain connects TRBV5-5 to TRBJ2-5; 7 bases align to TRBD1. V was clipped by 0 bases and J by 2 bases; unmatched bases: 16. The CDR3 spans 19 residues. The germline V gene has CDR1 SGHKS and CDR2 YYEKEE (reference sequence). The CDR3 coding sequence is TGTGCCAGCAGCTTGGATCTGCCCCGGACAGGTGTGGAACAAGAGACCCAGTACTTC. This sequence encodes CASSLDLPRTGVEQETQYF.

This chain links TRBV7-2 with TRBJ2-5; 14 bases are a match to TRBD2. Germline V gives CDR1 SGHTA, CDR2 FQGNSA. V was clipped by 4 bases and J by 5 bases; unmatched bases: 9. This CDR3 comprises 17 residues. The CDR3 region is CASSSRRLAGGLETQYF. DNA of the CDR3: TGTGCCAGCAGCTCCCGACGACTAGCGGGGGGGCTGGAGACCCAGTACTTC.

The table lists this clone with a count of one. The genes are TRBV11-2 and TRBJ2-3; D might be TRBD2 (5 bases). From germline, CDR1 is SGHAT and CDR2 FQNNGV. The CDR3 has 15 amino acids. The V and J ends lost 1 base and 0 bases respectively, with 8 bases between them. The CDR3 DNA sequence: TGTGCCAGCAGCTTAGCTCCTAGCAGCACAGATACGCAGTATTTT. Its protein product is CASSLAPSSTDTQYF.

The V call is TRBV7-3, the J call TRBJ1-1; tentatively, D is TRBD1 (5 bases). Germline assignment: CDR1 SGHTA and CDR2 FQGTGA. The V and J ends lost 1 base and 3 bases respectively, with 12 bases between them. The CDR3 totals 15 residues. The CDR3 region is CASSLIGSGDTEAFF. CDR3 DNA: TGTGCCAGCAGCTTAATAGGGTCGGGGGACACTGAAGCTTTCTTT.

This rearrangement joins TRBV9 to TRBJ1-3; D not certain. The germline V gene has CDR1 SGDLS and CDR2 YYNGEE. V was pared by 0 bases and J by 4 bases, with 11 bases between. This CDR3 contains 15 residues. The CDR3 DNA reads TGTGCCAGCAGCGTAGCTCCCGACACCGGAAACACCATATATTTT. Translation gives CASSVAPDTGNTIYF.

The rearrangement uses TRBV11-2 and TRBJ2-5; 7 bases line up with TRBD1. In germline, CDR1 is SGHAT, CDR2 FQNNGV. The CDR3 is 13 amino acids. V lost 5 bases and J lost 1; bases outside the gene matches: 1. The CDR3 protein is CASSRDSQETQYF. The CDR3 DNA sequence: TGTGCCAGCAGCCGGGACAGCCAAGAGACCCAGTACTTC.